This T cell receptor beta chain was observed in a study of radiation and T cells in renal cell carcinoma. Described time point: blood 2 weeks post-SBRT. Stated treatment: 15 Gy SBRT to primary tumor, nephrectomy 4 weeks later. The tumor was a clear cell renal cell carcinoma. Generated by immunoSEQ multiplex PCR, the TCRdb table keeps only in-frame clones and is missing some. The sample has about 150,000 clones; roughly 90% are singletons. This clone came up once. Source: blood, taken from a patient whose treatment included radiotherapy and nephrectomy. This receptor was identified in a woman in her forties or fifties with renal cell carcinoma.

CDR3 nucleotide sequence: TGTGCCAGCAGCAAACAAGCCCAGGGGGAAGAGAAAGCTTTCTTT. As protein: CASSKQAQGEEKAFF. J is TRBJ1-1 and V is TRBV5-4; 7 bases are shared with TRBD1. Germline V gives CDR1 SGHNT, CDR2 YYREEE (reference sequence). This CDR3 contains 15 residues. With V trimmed by 4 bases and J by 9 bases, 15 bases remained unmatched.